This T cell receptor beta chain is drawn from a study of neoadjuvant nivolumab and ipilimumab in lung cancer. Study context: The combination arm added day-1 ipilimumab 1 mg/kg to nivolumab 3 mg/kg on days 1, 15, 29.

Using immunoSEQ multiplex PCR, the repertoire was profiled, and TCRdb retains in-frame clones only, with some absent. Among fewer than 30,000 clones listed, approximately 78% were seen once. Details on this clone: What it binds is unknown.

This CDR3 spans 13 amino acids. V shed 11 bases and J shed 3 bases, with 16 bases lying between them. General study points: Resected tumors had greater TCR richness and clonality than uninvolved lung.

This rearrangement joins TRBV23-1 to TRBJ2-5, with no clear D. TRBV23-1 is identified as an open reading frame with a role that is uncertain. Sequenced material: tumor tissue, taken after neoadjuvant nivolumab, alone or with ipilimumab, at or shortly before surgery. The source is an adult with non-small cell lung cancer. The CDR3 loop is CASPERTKETQYF. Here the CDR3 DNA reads TGCGCCTCGCCGGAGCGTACAAAAGAGACCCAGTACTTC.